What follows are 5 T cell receptor beta chains derived from one specimen sequenced in a study of shared clonotypes between healthy human individuals. TCRdb's table, derived via immunoSEQ multiplex PCR, lists solely in-frame clones and lacks some. The table lists about 490,000 clones, around three quarters of them singletons. The source material was PBMCs. These receptors were collected from a woman between 40 and 50 years old in good health. Some clones in this sample may be carry-over from other donors' samples.

The chain links TRBV11-1 to TRBJ1-2; D possibly corresponds to TRBD1 (5 bases). Trimming pared 5 bases from V and 7 bases from J, leaving 20 bases between. The CDR3 covers 15 residues. Germline V gene data show CDR1 as SGHAT and CDR2 as FQDESV (reference sequence). CDR3 DNA sequence: TGTGCCAGCAGCCTGGTGGGCAGGGCGTTTACTGGCTACACCTTC. This sequence encodes CASSLVGRAFTGYTF.

With regard to this clone: A single base separates this from a much larger clone, so it may be a read error. J is TRBJ1-5 and V is TRBV9; weak D call: TRBD1 (5 bases). The CDR3 extends over 13 amino acids. Germline CDR1 is SGDLS and CDR2 is YYNGEE. V lost 0 bases and J 4 bases, leaving 5 bases between the germline ends. CDR3 protein: CASSVGTNQPQHF. The DNA of the CDR3 is TGTGCCAGCAGCGTAGGGACAAATCAGCCCCAGCATTTT.

This clone has more than one count but fewer than ten. J is TRBJ1-6 and V is TRBV2; D is possibly TRBD1 (6 bases). CDR3 length: 14 amino acids. V gave up 6 bases and J gave up 10 bases, with 16 bases separating them. Germline V gene lookup returns CDR1 SNHLY and CDR2 FYNNEI. CDR3 coding DNA: TGTGCCAGCAGGAACCGGGACATCGGATCACCCCTCCACTTT. This gives the protein CASRNRDIGSPLHF.

The V call is TRBV6-5, the J call TRBJ1-2; 7 bases fit TRBD1. The CDR3 length is 15 residues. Looked up from germline, CDR1 is MNHEY and CDR2 is SVGAGI. V dropped 7 bases and J dropped 2; count of bases not matched to a gene: 10. CDR3 bases: TGTGCCAGCACCAGCATGACAGGGAACAACTATGGCTACACCTTC. Amino acids: CASTSMTGNNYGYTF.

This sequence joins TRBV11-3 and TRBJ2-7; D unresolved. The ends were cut back, 0 bases at V and 2 bases at J, with 8 bases in the middle. Germline loops: CDR1 SGHNT, CDR2 YENEEA. The CDR3 spans 14 residues. The chain's CDR3 is CASSLDQRTYEQYF. The DNA for the CDR3 is TGTGCCAGCAGCTTAGATCAGAGAACCTACGAGCAGTACTTC.